This T cell receptor beta chain was documented in a study of somatic mutations in cytotoxic T cells in rheumatoid arthritis. Assay used: immunoSEQ multiplex PCR; TCRdb lists only in-frame clones, some missing. The profile shows some 20,000 clones, around 79% of them singletons. Study observations and caveats: Neither rheumatoid arthritis patients nor age-matched healthy controls had significantly different CD8+ T-cell clonality from the other group. The authors did not adjust the slight TRBV07 underrepresentation in rheumatoid arthritis patients for multiple comparisons.

About this clone: Its specificity is not known.

Women made up approximately 52% of the healthy controls, who were blood donors with a median age of roughly 60 years (range roughly 20-75). The germline V and J ends were trimmed by 3 bases and 7 bases, with 13 bases remaining between them. The CDR3 extends over 13 amino acids. Looked up from germline, CDR1 is MNHEY and CDR2 is SMNVEV (reference sequence). The sequence was obtained from a woman aged 55-70 years in good health. The sample was CD8+ T cells sorted from blood. The J gene is TRBJ2-7, the V gene TRBV27; the D gene is possibly TRBD1 (7 bases). CDR3 residues: CASSFGGGKEQYF. The CDR3 DNA sequence: TGTGCCAGCAGTTTTGGAGGGGGCAAAGAGCAGTACTTC.